This T cell receptor (beta chain) is drawn from a study of cytomegalovirus exposure and HLA in healthy donors. V lost 8 bases and J 6 bases, leaving 11 bases between the germline ends. The V gene's germline CDR1 is MNHEY and CDR2 SVGAGI. The CDR3 totals 11 residues. Produced via immunoSEQ multiplex PCR; TCRdb's table is partial and in-frame only. The repertoire holds roughly 120,000 clones, with about nine tenths as singletons. The TCR comes from a woman in her late teens or twenties in good health and CMV-seronegative. The chain has TRBV6-5 and TRBJ2-7, with a weak D call TRBD1 (5 bases). Material for sequencing was PBMCs. CDR3 coding DNA: TGTGCCAGCGGACACCCGTCCGAGCAGTACTTC. Its protein product is CASGHPSEQYF.